This T cell receptor (beta chain) emerged from a study of cytomegalovirus exposure and HLA in healthy donors. The CDR3 spans 15 residues. Trimming took 2 bases from V and 9 from J; bases not matched to a gene: 7. Germline assignment: CDR1 MNHEY and CDR2 SVGAGI. Study observations and caveats: Reported findings show TCR beta sequences accurately forecast HLA-A and HLA-B alleles in most subjects. The authors assumed roughly uniform sequencing depth across donors for presence/absence analyses.

The PCR was carried out with 60 Vbeta primers and 13 Jbeta primers. The authors' processing: Roughly 10 million shared chains were among the roughly 80 million unique TCR beta chains that a later analysis counted. TCRdb's copy holds only in-frame clones and misses some; the assay was immunoSEQ multiplex PCR. The V and J calls and the clone size are those of that table, but D and trimming were determined from the DNA. The profile shows 150,000 to 200,000 clones, about 75% of them singletons. Comment on this clone: The antigen is unknown.

The V and J genes are TRBV6-5 and TRBJ2-1, with 10 bases identical to TRBD2. The sample comprised PBMCs. This clonotype was sampled from a female donor in good health and CMV-seronegative. The CDR3 DNA reads TGTGCCAGCAGTTACGATCAGCGGGGGGGCGGTGAGCAGTTCTTC. Amino acid sequence: CASSYDQRGGGEQFF.